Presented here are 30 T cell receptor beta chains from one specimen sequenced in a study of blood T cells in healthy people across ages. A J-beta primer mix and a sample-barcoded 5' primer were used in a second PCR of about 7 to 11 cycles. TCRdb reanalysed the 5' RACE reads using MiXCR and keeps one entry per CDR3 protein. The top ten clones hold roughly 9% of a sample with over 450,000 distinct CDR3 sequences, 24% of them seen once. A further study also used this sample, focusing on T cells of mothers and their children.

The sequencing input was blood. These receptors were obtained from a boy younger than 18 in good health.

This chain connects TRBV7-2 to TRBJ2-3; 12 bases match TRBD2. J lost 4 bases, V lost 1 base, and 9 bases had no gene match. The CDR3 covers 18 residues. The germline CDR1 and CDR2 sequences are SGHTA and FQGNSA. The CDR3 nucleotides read TGTGCCAGCAGCTTAGTACGGCGGACTAGCGGGAAGGCAGATACGCAGTATTTT. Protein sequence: CASSLVRRTSGKADTQYF.

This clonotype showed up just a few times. Here the CDR3 DNA reads TGTGCCAGCAGCTTAGAGGGGGCCGAGCAGTACTTC. Translating it yields CASSLEGAEQYF. This chain uses TRBV7-6 with TRBJ2-5, with 7 positions matching TRBD1. The J call is uncertain, as TRBJ2-7 better fits the DNA end. Germline-derived CDR1 and CDR2 are SGHVS and FNYEAQ. The CDR3 consists of 12 residues.

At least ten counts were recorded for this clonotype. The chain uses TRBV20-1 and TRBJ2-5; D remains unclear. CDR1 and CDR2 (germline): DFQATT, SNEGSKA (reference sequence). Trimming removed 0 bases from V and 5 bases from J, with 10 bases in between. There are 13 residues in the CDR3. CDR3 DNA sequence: TGCAGTGCTAGAGATCTGAGTATCGAGACCCAGTACTTC. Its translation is CSARDLSIETQYF.

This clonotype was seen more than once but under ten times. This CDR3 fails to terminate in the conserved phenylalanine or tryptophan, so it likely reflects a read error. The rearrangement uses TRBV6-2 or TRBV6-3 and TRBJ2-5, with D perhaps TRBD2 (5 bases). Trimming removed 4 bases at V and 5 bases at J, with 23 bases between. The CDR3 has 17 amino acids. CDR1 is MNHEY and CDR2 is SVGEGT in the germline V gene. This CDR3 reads CASSFTVGSGKSETQYL. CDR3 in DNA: TGTGCCAGCAGTTTCACAGTGGGCTCCGGGAAATCGGAGACCCAGTACCTC.

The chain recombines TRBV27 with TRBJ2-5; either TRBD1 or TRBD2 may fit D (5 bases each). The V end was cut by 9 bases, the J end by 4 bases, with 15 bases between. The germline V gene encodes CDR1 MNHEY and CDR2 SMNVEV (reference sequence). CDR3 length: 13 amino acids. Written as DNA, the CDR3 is TGTGCCAGTGGATTCGGGGCAGGAGAGACCCAGTACTTC. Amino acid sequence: CASGFGAGETQYF.

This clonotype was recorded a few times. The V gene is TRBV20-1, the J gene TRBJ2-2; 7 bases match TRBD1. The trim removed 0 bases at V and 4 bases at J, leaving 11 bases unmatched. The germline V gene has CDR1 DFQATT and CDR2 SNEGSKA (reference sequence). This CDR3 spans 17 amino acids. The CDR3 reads CSARDPPGGRGTGELFF. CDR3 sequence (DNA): TGCAGTGCTAGAGATCCACCAGGGGGAAGAGGCACCGGGGAGCTGTTTTTT.

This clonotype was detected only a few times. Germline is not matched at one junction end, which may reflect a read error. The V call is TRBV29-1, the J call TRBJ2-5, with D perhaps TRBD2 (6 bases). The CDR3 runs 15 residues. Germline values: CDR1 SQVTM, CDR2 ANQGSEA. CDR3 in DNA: TGCAGCGTTGGGAGACGCGGGGCCAACCAAGAGGCCCAGTACTTC. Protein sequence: CSVGRRGANQEAQYF.

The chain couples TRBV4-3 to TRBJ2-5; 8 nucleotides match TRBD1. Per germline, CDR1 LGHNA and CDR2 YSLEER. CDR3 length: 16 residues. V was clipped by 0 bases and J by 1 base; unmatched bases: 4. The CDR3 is CASSQDRQGAQETQYF. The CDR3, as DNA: TGCGCCAGCAGCCAAGACAGGCAGGGGGCCCAAGAGACCCAGTACTTC.

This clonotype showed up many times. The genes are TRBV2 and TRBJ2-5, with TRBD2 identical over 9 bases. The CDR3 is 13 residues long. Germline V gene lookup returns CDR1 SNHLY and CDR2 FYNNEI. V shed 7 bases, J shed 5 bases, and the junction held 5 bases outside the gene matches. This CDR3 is CASTAAGGETQYF. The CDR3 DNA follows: TGTGCCAGCACTGCAGCGGGGGGTGAGACCCAGTACTTC.

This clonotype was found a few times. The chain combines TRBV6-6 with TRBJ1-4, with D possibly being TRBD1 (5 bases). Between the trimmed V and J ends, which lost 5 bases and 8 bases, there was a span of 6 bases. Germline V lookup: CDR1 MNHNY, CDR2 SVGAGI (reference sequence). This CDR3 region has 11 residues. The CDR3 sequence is CASSGAEKLFF. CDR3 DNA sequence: TGTGCCAGCAGTGGGGCGGAAAAACTGTTTTTT.

CDR3 sequence reads: CSARSTTSGEQYF. For the CDR3, the DNA is TGCAGTGCTAGATCAACGACTAGTGGGGAGCAGTACTTC. This chain connects TRBV20-1 to TRBJ2-7, with a weak D call TRBD2 (6 bases). The CDR3 has 13 residues. Per the germline V gene, CDR1 is DFQATT and CDR2 is SNEGSKA (reference sequence). V was cut by 2 bases and J by 7 bases, with 15 bases left in between.

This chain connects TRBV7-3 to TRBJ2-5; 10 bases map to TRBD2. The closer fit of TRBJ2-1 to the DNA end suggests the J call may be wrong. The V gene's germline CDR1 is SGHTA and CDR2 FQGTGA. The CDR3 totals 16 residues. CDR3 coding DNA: TGTGCCAGCAGCTTAAGGGCTAGCGGGGGAATCGATGAGCAGTTCTTC. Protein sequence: CASSLRASGGIDEQFF.

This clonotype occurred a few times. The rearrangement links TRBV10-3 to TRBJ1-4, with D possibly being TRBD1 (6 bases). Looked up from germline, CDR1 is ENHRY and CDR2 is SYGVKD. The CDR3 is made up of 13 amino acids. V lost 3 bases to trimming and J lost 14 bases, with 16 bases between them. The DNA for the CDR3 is TGTGCCATCAGTGAAAATCCGGACAGTAGGCTGTTTTTT. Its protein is CAISENPDSRLFF.

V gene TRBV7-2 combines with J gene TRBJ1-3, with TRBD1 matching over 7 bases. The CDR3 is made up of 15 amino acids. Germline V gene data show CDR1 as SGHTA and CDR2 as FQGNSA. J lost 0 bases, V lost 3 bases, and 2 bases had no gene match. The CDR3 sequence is CASSLTGSSGNTIYF. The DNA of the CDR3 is TGTGCCAGCAGCTTGACAGGGAGCTCTGGAAACACCATATATTTT. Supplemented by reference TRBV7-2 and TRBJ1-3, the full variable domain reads GAGVSQSPSNKVTEKGKDVELRCDPISGHTALYWYRQSLGQGLEFLIYFQGNSAPDKSGLPSDRFSAERTGGSVSTLTIQRTQQEDSAVYLCASSLTGSSGNTIYFGEGSWLTVV.

The CDR3 DNA sequence: TGTGCCAGCAGCCCACTTCTCACAGGGATGGGTCCAGATACGCAGTATTTT. Protein sequence: CASSPLLTGMGPDTQYF. The chain uses TRBV27 and TRBJ2-3, with D possibly being TRBD1 (6 bases). With 6 bases removed from V and 4 bases from J, the gap between germline ends came to 23 bases. The V gene's germline CDR1 is MNHEY and CDR2 SMNVEV (reference sequence). The CDR3 contains 17 residues.

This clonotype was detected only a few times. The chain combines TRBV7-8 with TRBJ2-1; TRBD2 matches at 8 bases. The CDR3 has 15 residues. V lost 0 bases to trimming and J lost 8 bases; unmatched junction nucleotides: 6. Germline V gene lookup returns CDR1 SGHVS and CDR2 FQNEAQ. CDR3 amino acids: CASSLARTSRYEQFF. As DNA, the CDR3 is TGTGCCAGCAGCTTAGCTAGGACTAGCAGGTATGAGCAGTTCTTC.

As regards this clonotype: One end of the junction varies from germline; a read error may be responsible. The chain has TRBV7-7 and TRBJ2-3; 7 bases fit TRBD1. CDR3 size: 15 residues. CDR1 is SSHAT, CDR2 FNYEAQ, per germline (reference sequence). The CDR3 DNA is TGTGCTAGCAGCTTCAGACAGGGAAGCACAGATACGCAGTATTTT. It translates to CASSFRQGSTDTQYF.

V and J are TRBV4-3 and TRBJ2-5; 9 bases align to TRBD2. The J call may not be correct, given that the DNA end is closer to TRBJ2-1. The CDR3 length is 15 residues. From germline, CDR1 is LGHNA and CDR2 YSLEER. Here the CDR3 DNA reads TGCGCCAGCAGCCAAGAACTGACTAGCGGAGGGGGGCAGTTCTTC. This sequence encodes CASSQELTSGGGQFF.

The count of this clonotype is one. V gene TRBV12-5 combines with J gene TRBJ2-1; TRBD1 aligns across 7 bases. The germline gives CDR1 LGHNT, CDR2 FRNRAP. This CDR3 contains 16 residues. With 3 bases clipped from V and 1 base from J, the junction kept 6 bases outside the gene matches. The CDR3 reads CASGFPGQESYNEQFF. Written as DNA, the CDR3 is TGTGCTAGTGGTTTCCCCGGACAGGAATCCTACAATGAGCAGTTCTTC.

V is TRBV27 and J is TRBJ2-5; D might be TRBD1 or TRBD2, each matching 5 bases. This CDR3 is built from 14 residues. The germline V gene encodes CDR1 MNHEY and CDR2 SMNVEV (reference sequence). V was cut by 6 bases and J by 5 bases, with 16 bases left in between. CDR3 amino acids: CASSQGVRWETQYF. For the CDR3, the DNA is TGTGCCAGCAGCCAGGGAGTTCGGTGGGAGACCCAGTACTTC.

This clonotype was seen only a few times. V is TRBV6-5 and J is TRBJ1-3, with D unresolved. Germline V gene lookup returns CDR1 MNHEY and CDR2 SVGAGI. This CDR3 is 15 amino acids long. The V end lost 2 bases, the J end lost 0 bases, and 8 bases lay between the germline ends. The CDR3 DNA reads TGTGCCAGCAGTTACGGGTCTAGCTCTGGAAACACCATATATTTT. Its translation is CASSYGSSSGNTIYF.

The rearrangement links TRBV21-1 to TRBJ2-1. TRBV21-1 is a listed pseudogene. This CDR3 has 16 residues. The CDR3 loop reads CASSKASGSSYNEQFF. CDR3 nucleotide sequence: TGTGCCAGCAGCAAAGCGTCAGGGAGCTCCTACAATGAGCAGTTCTTC.

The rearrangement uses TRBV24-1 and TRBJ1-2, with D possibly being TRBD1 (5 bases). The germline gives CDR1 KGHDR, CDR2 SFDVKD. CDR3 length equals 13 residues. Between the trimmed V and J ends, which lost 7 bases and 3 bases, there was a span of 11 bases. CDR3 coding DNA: TGTGCCACCAGCCCGGGACTGTACTATGGCTACACCTTC. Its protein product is CATSPGLYYGYTF.

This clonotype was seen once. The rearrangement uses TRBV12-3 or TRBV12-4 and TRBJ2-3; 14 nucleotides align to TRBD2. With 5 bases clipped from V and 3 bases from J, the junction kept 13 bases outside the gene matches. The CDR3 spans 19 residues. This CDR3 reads CASSLRTSGGNIRTDTQYF. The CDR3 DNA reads TGTGCCAGCAGTCTGCGGACTAGCGGGGGGAATATCCGGACAGATACGCAGTATTTT.

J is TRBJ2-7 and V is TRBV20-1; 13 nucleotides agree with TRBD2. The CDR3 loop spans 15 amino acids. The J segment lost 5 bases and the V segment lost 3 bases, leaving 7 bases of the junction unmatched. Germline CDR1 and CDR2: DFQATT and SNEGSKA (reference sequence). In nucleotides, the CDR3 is TGCAGTGCTAGTTTACTAGCGGGAGGGTGGCACGAGCAGTACTTC. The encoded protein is CSASLLAGGWHEQYF.

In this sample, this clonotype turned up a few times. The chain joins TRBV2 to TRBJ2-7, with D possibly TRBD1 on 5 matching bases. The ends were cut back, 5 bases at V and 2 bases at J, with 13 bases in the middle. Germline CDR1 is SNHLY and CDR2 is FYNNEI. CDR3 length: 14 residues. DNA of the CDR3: TGTGCCAGCAGTCCAAGGACACAGCCCTACGAGCAGTACTTC. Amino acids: CASSPRTQPYEQYF.

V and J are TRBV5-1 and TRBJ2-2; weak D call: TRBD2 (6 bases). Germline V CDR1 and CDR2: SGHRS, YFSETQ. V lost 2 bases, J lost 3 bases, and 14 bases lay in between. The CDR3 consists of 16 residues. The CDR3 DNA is TGCGCCAGCAGCTTCGTCGGGACTTCGTACACCGGGGAGCTGTTTTTT. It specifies CASSFVGTSYTGELFF. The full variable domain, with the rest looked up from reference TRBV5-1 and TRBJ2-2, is KAGVTQTPRYLIKTRGQQVTLSCSPISGHRSVSWYQQTPGQGLQFLFEYFSETQRNKGNFPGRFSGRQFSNSRSEMNVSTLELGDSALYLCASSFVGTSYTGELFFGEGSRLTVL.

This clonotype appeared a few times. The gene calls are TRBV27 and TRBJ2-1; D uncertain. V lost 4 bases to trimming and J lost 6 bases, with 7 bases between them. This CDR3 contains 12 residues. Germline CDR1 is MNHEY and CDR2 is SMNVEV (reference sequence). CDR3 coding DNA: TGTGCCAGCAGTTCCTCAACCAATGAGCAGTTCTTC. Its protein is CASSSSTNEQFF.

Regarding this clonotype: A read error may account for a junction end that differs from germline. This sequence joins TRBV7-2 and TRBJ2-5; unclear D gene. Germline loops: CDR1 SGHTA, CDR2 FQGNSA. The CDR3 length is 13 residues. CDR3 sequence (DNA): TGTGCCTGCAGCTTCGACGTCCAAGAGACCCAGTACTTC. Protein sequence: CACSFDVQETQYF.

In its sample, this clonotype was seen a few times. This chain's CDR3 is CASSQGERGEQFF. In DNA, the CDR3 is TGCGCCAGCAGCCAAGGGGAGCGAGGAGAGCAGTTCTTC. This rearrangement joins TRBV4-3 to TRBJ2-5; D might be TRBD2 (5 bases). The J call is doubtful: the DNA matches TRBJ2-1 better. Germline V lookup: CDR1 LGHNA, CDR2 YSLEER. There are 13 residues in the CDR3.